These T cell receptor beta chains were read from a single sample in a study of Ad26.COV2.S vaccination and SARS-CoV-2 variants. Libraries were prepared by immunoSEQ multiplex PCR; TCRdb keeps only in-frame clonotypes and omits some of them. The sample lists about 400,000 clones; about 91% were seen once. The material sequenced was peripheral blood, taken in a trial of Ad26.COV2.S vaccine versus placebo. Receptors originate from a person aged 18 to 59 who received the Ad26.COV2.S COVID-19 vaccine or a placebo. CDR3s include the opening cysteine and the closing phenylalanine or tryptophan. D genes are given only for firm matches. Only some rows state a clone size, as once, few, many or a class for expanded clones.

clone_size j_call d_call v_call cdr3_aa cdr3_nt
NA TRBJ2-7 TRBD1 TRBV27 CASGQGASYEQYF TGTGCCAGCGGTCAGGGGGCATCCTACGAGCAGTACTTC
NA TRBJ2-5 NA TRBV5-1 CASSLRAGDQETQYF TGCGCCAGCAGCTTGAGGGCAGGAGACCAAGAGACCCAGTACTTC
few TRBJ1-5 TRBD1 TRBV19 CASSTGQGLIRPQHF TGTGCCAGTAGTACGGGACAGGGGCTAATCCGGCCCCAGCATTTT
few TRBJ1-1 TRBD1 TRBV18 CASSLGQGNTEAFF TGTGCCAGCTCACTGGGACAGGGGAACACTGAAGCTTTCTTT
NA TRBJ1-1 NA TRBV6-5 CASSLLEVGNTEAFF TGTGCCAGCAGTTTGTTGGAGGTAGGGAACACTGAAGCTTTCTTT
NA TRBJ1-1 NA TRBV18 CASSPGGALNTEAFF TGTGCCAGCTCACCAGGGGGGGCCTTAAACACTGAAGCTTTCTTT
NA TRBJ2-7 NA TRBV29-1 CSVGSLDSYPEQYF TGCAGCGTTGGATCGTTGGACAGTTATCCCGAGCAGTACTTC
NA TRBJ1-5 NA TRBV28 CASNAGGSNQPQHF TGTGCCAGCAACGCCGGGGGAAGCAATCAGCCCCAGCATTTT
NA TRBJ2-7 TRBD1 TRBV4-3 CASSHSGTGSYEQYF TGCGCCAGCAGCCATTCCGGGACAGGGTCCTACGAGCAGTACTTC
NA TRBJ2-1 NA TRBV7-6 CASSLVGPGQTSRGQFF TGTGCCAGCAGCTTAGTTGGCCCAGGGCAGACTAGTCGGGGTCAGTTCTTC
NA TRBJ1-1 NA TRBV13 CASKRRDATEAFF TGTGCCAGCAAAAGAAGGGACGCCACTGAAGCTTTCTTT
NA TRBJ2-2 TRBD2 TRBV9 CASSVTSGRKAGELFF TGTGCCAGCAGCGTTACTAGCGGGAGGAAAGCCGGGGAGCTGTTTTTT
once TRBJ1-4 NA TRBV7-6 CASSLVGNEKLFF TGTGCCAGCAGCTTAGTGGGTAACGAAAAACTGTTTTTT
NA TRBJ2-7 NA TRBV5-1 CASSWGRGYGKSTYEQYF TGCGCCAGCAGCTGGGGACGTGGGTATGGGAAAAGCACCTACGAGCAGTACTTC
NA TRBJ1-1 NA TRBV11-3 CASSLEANTEAFF TGTGCCAGCAGCTTAGAGGCTAACACTGAAGCTTTCTTT
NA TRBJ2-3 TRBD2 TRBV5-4 CASSYIAGGSGDTQYF TGTGCCAGCAGCTACATAGCGGGGGGGAGTGGAGATACGCAGTATTTT
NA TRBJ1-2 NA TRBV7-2 CASSFGGSYGYTF TGTGCCAGCAGCTTTGGGGGATCCTATGGCTACACCTTC
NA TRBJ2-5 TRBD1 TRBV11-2 CASSKTGNQETQYF TGTGCCAGCAGCAAGACAGGGAACCAAGAGACCCAGTACTTC
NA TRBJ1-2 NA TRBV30 CAWKMDLTVTF TGTGCCTGGAAGATGGACCTGACAGTTACCTTC
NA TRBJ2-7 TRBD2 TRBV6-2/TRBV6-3 CASSYAIAGSYYEQYF TGTGCCAGCAGTTACGCGATAGCGGGATCCTACTACGAGCAGTACTTC
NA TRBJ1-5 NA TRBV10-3 CAISVEGGGQPQHF TGTGCCATCAGTGTCGAAGGGGGAGGTCAGCCCCAGCATTTT
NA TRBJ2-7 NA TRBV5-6 CASRSRGSYEQYF TGTGCCAGCCGCTCCAGGGGATCCTACGAGCAGTACTTC
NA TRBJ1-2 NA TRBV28 CASSPPTTDFNGYTF TGTGCCAGCAGTCCCCCCACGACAGACTTTAATGGCTACACCTTC
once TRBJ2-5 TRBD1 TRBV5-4 CASSLIGGRETQYF TGTGCCAGCAGCTTGATAGGGGGCAGGGAGACCCAGTACTTC
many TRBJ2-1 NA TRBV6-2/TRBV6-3 CASSYESSYNEQFF TGTGCCAGCAGTTACGAGAGCTCCTACAATGAGCAGTTCTTC
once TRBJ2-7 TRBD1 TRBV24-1 CATSDPRTGDYEQYF TGTGCCACCAGTGATCCCCGGACAGGGGACTACGAGCAGTACTTC
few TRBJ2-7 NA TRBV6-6 CASSWGLIYEQYF TGTGCCAGCAGTTGGGGACTGATTTACGAGCAGTACTTC
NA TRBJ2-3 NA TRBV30 CAWSPFGRATDTQYF TGTGCCTGGAGTCCCTTCGGGCGCGCCACAGATACGCAGTATTTT
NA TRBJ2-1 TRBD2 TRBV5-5 CASSLTGTSGSSYNEQFF TGTGCCAGCAGCTTGACCGGGACTAGCGGAAGCTCCTACAATGAGCAGTTCTTC
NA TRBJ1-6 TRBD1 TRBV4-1 CASSQDGFRTGHSPLHF TGCGCCAGCAGCCAAGATGGGTTCCGGACAGGGCATTCACCCCTCCACTTT
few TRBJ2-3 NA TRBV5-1 CASRAELGWADTQYF TGCGCCAGCAGGGCGGAGCTCGGATGGGCAGATACGCAGTATTTT
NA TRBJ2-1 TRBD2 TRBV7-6 CASSLVVGLGNNEQFF TGTGCCAGCAGCTTAGTGGTGGGACTAGGAAACAATGAGCAGTTCTTC
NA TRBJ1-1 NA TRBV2 CASSEAPDTEAFF TGTGCCAGCAGTGAGGCGCCAGACACTGAAGCTTTCTTT
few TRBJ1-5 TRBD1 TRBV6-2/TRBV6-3 CASSPGQGRSNQPQHF TGTGCCAGCAGCCCTGGACAGGGCCGTAGCAATCAGCCCCAGCATTTT
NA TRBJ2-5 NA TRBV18 CASSFQGTRQETQYF TGTGCCAGCTCATTCCAGGGTACCCGACAAGAGACCCAGTACTTC
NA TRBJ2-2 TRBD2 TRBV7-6 CASSSFPQREGRHGELFF TGTGCCAGCAGCTCCTTCCCCCAGCGGGAGGGCCGGCACGGGGAGCTGTTTTTT
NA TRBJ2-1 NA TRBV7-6 CASSLQDGTYNEQFF TGTGCCAGCAGCTTACAGGATGGCACCTACAATGAGCAGTTCTTC
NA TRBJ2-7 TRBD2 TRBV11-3 CASSLEGTSRYEQYF TGTGCCAGCAGCTTAGAGGGGACTAGTAGGTACGAGCAGTACTTC
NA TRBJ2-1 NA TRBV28 CASLPARGRRGGYNEQFF TGTGCCAGCCTCCCTGCAAGGGGGAGGAGAGGAGGCTACAATGAGCAGTTCTTC
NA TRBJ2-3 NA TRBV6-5 CASWRATSRADTQYF TGTGCCAGCTGGAGGGCAACCTCACGGGCAGATACGCAGTATTTT